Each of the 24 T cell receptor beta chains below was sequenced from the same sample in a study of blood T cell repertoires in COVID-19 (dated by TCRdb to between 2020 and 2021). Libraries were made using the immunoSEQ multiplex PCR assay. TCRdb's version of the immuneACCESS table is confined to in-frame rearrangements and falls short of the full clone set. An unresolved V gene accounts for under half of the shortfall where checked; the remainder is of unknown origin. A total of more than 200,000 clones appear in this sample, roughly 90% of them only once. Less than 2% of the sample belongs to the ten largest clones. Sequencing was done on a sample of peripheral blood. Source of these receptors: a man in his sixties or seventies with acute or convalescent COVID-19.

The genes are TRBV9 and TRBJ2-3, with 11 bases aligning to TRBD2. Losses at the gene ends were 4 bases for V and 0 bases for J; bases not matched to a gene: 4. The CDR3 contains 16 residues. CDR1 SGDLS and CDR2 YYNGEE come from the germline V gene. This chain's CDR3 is CASSKGTSGSTDTQYF. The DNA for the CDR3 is TGTGCCAGCAGCAAAGGGACTAGCGGTAGCACAGATACGCAGTATTTT.

CDR3 protein: CASSLVSSGEQYF. The CDR3 region has the DNA TGTGCCAGCAGTTTGGTCTCTAGCGGCGAGCAGTACTTC. The rearrangement links TRBV12-3 or TRBV12-4 to TRBJ2-7, with TRBD2 identical over 7 bases. The CDR3 is 13 amino acids. Trimming took 3 bases from V and 6 from J; bases not matched to a gene: 5.

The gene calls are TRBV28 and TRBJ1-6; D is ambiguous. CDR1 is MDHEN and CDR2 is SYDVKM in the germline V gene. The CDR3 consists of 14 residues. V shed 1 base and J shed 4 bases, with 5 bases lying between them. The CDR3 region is CASSLYQYNSPLHF. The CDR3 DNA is TGTGCCAGCAGTTTATATCAGTATAATTCACCCCTCCACTTT.

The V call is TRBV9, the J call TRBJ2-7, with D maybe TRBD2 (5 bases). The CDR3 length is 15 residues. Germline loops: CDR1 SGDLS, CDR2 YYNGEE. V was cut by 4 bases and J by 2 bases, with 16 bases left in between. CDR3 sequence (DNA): TGTGCCAGCAGCCCCCATGTCGGGGTTGCCTACGAGCAGTACTTC. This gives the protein CASSPHVGVAYEQYF. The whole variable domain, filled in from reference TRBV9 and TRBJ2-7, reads DSGVTQTPKHLITATGQRVTLRCSPRSGDLSVYWYQQSLDQGLQFLIQYYNGEERAKGNILERFSAQQFPDLHSELNLSSLELGDSALYFCASSPHVGVAYEQYFGPGTRLTVT.

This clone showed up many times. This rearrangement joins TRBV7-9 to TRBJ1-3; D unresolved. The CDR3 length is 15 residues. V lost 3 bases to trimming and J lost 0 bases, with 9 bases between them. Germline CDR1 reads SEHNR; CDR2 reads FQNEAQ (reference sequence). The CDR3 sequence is CASSFQFPSGNTIYF. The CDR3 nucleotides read TGTGCCAGCAGCTTCCAGTTTCCCTCTGGAAACACCATATATTTT.

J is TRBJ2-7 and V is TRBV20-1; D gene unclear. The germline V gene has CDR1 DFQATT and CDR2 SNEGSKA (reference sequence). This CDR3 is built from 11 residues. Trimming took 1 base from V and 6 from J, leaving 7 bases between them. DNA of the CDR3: TGCAGTGCTAGAGGCGACATCGAGCAGTACTTC. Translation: CSARGDIEQYF.

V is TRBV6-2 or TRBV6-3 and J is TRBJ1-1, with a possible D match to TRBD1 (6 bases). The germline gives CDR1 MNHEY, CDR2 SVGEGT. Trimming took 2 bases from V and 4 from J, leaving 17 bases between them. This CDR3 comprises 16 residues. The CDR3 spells CASSYRRTDTITEAFF. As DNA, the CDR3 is TGTGCCAGCAGTTACCGGCGGACAGATACGATCACTGAAGCTTTCTTT.

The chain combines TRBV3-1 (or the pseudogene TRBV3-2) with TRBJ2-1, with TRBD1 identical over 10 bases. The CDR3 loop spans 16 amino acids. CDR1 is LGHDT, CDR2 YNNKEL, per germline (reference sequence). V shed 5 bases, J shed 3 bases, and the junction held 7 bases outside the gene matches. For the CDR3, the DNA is TGTGCCAGCAGCGCACGGGACAGGGGAATCTACAATGAGCAGTTCTTC. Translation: CASSARDRGIYNEQFF.

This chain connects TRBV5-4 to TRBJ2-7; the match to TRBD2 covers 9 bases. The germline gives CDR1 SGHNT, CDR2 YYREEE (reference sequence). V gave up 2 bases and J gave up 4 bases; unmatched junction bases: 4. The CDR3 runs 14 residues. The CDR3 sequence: CASSLGTSRYEQYF. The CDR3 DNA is TGTGCCAGCAGCTTAGGGACTAGCAGGTACGAGCAGTACTTC.

The CDR3 protein is CASSRGQGGTGELFF. CDR3 in DNA: TGTGCCAGCAGCCGAGGACAGGGGGGCACCGGGGAGCTGTTTTTT. The chain couples TRBV4-2 to TRBJ2-2; 10 nucleotides match TRBD1. V was pared by 4 bases and J by 4 bases, with 3 bases of the junction left unmatched. There are 15 residues in the CDR3. Germline loops: CDR1 LGHNA, CDR2 YNFKEQ.

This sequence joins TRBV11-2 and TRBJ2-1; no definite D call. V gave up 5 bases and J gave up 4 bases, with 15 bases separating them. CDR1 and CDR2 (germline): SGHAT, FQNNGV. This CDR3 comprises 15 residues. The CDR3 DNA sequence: TGTGCCAGCAGCATCGACTGGCCCGCATACAATGAGCAGTTCTTC. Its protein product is CASSIDWPAYNEQFF.

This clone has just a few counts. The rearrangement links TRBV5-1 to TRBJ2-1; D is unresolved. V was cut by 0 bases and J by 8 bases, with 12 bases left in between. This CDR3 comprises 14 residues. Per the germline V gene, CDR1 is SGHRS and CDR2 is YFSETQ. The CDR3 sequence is CASSLGLAVDEQFF. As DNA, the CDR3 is TGCGCCAGCAGCTTGGGATTAGCTGTGGATGAGCAGTTCTTC.

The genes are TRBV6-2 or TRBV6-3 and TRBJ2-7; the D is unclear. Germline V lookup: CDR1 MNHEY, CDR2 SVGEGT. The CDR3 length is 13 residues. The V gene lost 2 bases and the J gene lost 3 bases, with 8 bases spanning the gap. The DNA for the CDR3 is TGTGCCAGCAGTTACACCCTAAACTACGAGCAGTACTTC. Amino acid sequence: CASSYTLNYEQYF.

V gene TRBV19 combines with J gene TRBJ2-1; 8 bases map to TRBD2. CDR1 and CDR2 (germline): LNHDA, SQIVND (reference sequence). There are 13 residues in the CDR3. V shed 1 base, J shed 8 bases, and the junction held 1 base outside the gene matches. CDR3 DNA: TGTGCCAGTAGTATAGCGGGAGGGGATGAGCAGTTCTTC. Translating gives CASSIAGGDEQFF.

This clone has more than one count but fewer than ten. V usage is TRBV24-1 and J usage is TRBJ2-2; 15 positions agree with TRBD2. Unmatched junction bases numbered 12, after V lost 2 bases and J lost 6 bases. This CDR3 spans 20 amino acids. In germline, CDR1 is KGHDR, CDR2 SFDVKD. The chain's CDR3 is CATSDWTSGRASVDSGELFF. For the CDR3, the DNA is TGTGCCACCAGTGATTGGACTAGCGGGAGGGCCTCAGTAGATTCCGGGGAGCTGTTTTTT.

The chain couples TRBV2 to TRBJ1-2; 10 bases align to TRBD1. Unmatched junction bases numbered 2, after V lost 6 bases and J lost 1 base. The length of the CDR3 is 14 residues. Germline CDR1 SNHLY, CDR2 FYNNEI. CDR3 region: CASRGQGFNYGYTF. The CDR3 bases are TGTGCCAGCAGGGGACAGGGGTTTAACTATGGCTACACCTTC.

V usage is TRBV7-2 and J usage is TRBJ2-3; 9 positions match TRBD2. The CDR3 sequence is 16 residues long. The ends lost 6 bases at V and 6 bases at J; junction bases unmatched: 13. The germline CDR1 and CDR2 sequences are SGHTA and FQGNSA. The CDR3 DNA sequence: TGTGCCAGCAGTTACCTAGCGGGGCTAATCCAGGATACGCAGTATTTT. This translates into CASSYLAGLIQDTQYF.

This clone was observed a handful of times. This CDR3 reads CASSIKLGGPQHF. The CDR3, as DNA: TGTGCCAGTAGTATCAAATTAGGGGGGCCCCAGCATTTT. The rearrangement links TRBV19 to TRBJ1-5, with D perhaps matching TRBD1 (6 bases). The CDR3 contains 13 residues. Trimming removed 3 bases from V and 9 bases from J, with 12 bases in between. CDR1 is LNHDA and CDR2 is SQIVND in the germline V gene (reference sequence).

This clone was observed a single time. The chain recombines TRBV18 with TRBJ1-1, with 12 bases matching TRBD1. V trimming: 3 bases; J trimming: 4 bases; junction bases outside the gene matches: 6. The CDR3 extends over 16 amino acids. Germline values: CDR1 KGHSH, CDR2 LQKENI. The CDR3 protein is CASSPGQGALGTEAFF. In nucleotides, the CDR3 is TGTGCCAGCTCACCGGGACAGGGGGCCCTAGGCACTGAAGCTTTCTTT.

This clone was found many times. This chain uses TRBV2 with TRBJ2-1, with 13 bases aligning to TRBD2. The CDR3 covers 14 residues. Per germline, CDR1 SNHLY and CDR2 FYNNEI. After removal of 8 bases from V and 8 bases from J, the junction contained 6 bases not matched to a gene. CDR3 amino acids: CASRFGLAGDEQFF. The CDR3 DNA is TGTGCCAGCCGATTCGGACTAGCGGGAGATGAGCAGTTCTTC. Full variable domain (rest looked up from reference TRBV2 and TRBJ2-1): EPEVTQTPSHQVTQMGQEVILRCVPISNHLYFYWYRQILGQKVEFLVSFYNNEISEKSEIFDDQFSVERPDGSNFTLKIRSTKLEDSAMYFCASRFGLAGDEQFFGPGTRLTVL.

The CDR3 here is CASSLAQARLAGYNEQFF. The CDR3, as DNA: TGTGCCAGCAGCTTAGCCCAAGCGCGACTAGCGGGTTACAATGAGCAGTTCTTC. V gene TRBV11-1 combines with J gene TRBJ2-1, with 10 bases aligning to TRBD2. The CDR3 runs to 18 residues. Germline V CDR1 and CDR2: SGHAT, FQDESV (reference sequence). The V and J ends lost 0 bases and 4 bases, in that order; junction bases with no gene match: 9.

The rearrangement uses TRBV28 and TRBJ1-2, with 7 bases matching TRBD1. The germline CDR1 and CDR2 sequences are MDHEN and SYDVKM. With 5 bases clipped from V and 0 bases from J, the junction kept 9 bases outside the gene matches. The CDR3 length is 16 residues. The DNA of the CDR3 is TGTGCCAGCAGTCTCCGGACAGGAAAAGCTAACTATGGCTACACCTTC. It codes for CASSLRTGKANYGYTF.

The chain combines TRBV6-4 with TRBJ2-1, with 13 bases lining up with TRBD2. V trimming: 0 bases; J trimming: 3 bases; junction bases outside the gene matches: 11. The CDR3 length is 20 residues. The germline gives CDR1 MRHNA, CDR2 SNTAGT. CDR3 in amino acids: CASSDSISTSGRAGYNEQFF. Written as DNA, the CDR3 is TGTGCCAGCAGTGACTCGATCTCCACTAGCGGGAGGGCGGGCTACAATGAGCAGTTCTTC.

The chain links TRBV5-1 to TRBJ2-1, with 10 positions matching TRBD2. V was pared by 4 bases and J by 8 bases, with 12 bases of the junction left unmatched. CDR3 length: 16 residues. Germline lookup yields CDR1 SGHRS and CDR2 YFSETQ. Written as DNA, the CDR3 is TGCGCCAGCAGCGCTGGTGGAGCGGGAGGGGTCCATGAGCAGTTCTTC. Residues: CASSAGGAGGVHEQFF.